The source of this TCR beta chain is a study of a mutant IDH1 vaccine in newly diagnosed glioma. Across the whole study: Patients came in for eight vaccinations, in weeks 1, 3, 5, 7, 11, 15, 19 and 23. Vaccines began 4-6 weeks after radiotherapy alone, or with temozolomide cycles.

Looked up from germline, CDR1 is SGDLS and CDR2 is YYNGEE. There are 12 residues in the CDR3. Trimming cost V 0 bases and J 10 bases, with 8 bases left between them. Time point specified: week 23, last vaccination. Each dose of the vaccine consisted of 300 ug of mutant IDH1 20-mer peptide, with topical imiquimod. Generated by immunoSEQ multiplex PCR, the TCRdb table keeps only in-frame clones and is missing some. The data contain roughly 70,000 clones, over 70% of them singletons. With respect to this clone: Its antigen remains unknown.

The J gene is TRBJ2-1, the V gene TRBV9; maybe TRBD1 (6 bases). Sequenced here: PBMCs, sampled from a glioma patient whose treatment included an IDH1 peptide vaccine. The clonotype was recovered from a man aged 18 to 30 with glioma. DNA of the CDR3: TGTGCCAGCAGCGTAGGTAGGGGGGAGCAGTTCTTC. Protein sequence: CASSVGRGEQFF.